These T cell receptor beta chains were read from a single sample in a study of multiple sclerosis patients with progressive multifocal leukoencephalopathy. The method was immunoSEQ multiplex PCR; TCRdb's version includes in-frame clones alone and lacks a portion of them. The table includes 25,000 to 35,000 clones, approximately 92% detected once. Sequenced sample: PBMCs. The source is a man aged 30 to 39 with multiple sclerosis. The CDR3 runs from the conserved cysteine through the conserved F or W.

J,V,CDR3
TRBJ2-1,TRBV7-9,CASNGLTSGRWGYNEQFF
TRBJ2-3,TRBV19,CASNKQGVGTDTQYF
TRBJ2-5,TRBV6-5,CASSYGSQETQYF
TRBJ1-6,TRBV6-1,CASSEKGQGASPLHF
TRBJ2-5,TRBV5-1,CASSLQGAEKTQYF
TRBJ2-3,TRBV4-2,CASSRLSTDTQYF
TRBJ2-2,TRBV4-1,CASSRLPAPNTGELFF
TRBJ2-1,TRBV10-1,CASSEPFKGPNEQFF
TRBJ1-1,TRBV6-1,CASSEQGWFTEAFF
TRBJ1-4,TRBV7-3,CASSKKRAANEKLFF
TRBJ2-5,TRBV7-9,CASSLWSPASGRDAETQYF
TRBJ2-5,TRBV25-1,CASSENRAETQYF
TRBJ1-1,TRBV27,CASSHTTGRLTEAFF
TRBJ1-5,TRBV6-6,CASSYSPTGGHQPQHF
TRBJ2-1,TRBV11-3,CASSFRLAGGNGEQFF
TRBJ2-7,TRBV10-2,CASSLRLAEGYEQYF
TRBJ2-2,TRBV5-1,CASHEFGSGDTGELFF
TRBJ1-5,TRBV7-9,CASSIGGYQPQHF
TRBJ2-7,TRBV15,CATSSRTSGRSEQYF
TRBJ1-6,TRBV7-2,CASSLALGTGASPLHF
TRBJ2-7,TRBV4-1,CASSPRPGQVSYEQYF
TRBJ2-1,TRBV7-6,CASSSVYLAGPSYNEQFF
TRBJ2-7,TRBV27,CASRGLTKPYEQYF
TRBJ1-4,TRBV19,CASSGLPWGEKLFF
TRBJ2-2,TRBV27,CASSELGRFGELFF
TRBJ2-1,TRBV18,CASSPKGGENEQFF
TRBJ1-1,TRBV27,CASSPGGDTEAFF
TRBJ1-4,TRBV6-5,CASTGAHNEKLFF
TRBJ2-1,TRBV30,CACNPGIHEQFF
.,TRBV4-2,CASSQERGRVYEQYF
TRBJ2-3,TRBV21-1,CASSKSGTSPRDTQYF
TRBJ1-4,TRBV19,CASSGGTGGFEKLFF
TRBJ2-2,TRBV7-3,CASSPWAIGTGELFF
TRBJ2-2,TRBV30,CAWSALSGKLGELFF
TRBJ2-1,TRBV9,CASSVDQRGGEQFF
TRBJ1-5,TRBV30,CAWSQDRGDQPQHF
TRBJ2-7,TRBV11-2,CASSLGSQGWEQYF
TRBJ1-2,TRBV19,CASSIGQGPYGYTF
TRBJ2-1,TRBV7-8,CASSGGGDEQFF
TRBJ2-7,TRBV18,CASSAQGSEQYF
TRBJ2-3,TRBV7-6,CASSSILARSTDTQYF
TRBJ2-3,TRBV2,CASSEAWGSDTQYF
TRBJ2-3,TRBV4-3,CASSQVKGGATDTQYF
TRBJ2-7,TRBV6-1,CASSGLGGGHYEQYF
TRBJ2-5,TRBV11-2,CASSLSTSWRGETQYF
TRBJ2-5,TRBV11-3,CASSLGTSGRGGETQYF
TRBJ2-7,TRBV5-1,CASSPQPTGNSYEQYF
TRBJ2-5,TRBV4-2,CASSQEDLGLGKETQYF
TRBJ1-1,TRBV27,CASKADTEAFF
TRBJ1-3,TRBV14,CASSPLGPSSGNTIYF
TRBJ2-1,TRBV19,CASRGGVSYNEQFF
TRBJ2-1,TRBV4-3,CASSHTTGGGTSGRGSNEQFF
TRBJ2-7,TRBV5-1,CASSSTAANPSEQYF